Included here is one T cell receptor beta chain sequence, with context. At least ten counts were recorded for this clonotype. No cognate antigen has been identified for it. Per-base quality was not reported, and no clone a single base away is much larger than it. This sample was included in a study of Graves' ophthalmopathy and Graves' hyperthyroidism (dated by TCRdb to the late 2010s). For the study in its entirety: Peripheral blood was collected at initial diagnosis, prior to any treatment. TCR beta repertoire signatures were used to distinguish Graves' ophthalmopathy from Graves' hyperthyroidism and to predict progression to ophthalmopathy. In total, over 130 blood samples were TCR-sequenced: around 42 ophthalmopathy, some 80 hyperthyroidism and some 17 hyperthyroidism-to-ophthalmopathy patients. To explore V-J signatures that distinguish ophthalmopathy from hyperthyroidism, a discovery set of 100 patients was enrolled, made up of around 44 with ophthalmopathy and 57 with stable hyperthyroidism. An independent validation cohort comprised around 20 hyperthyroidism patients and 15 to 17 patients who later progressed from hyperthyroidism to ophthalmopathy. In five to seven hyperthyroidism patients, T-cell repertoires of thyroid tissue and blood were compared. Once sampling was done, hyperthyroidism patients were given methimazole at a starting dose of 30 mg daily, while ophthalmopathy patients were given high-dose intravenous methylprednisolone. The approximately 90 discovery patients were randomly split 7:3 into training and test sets.

The ophthalmopathy patients had moderately to severely active disease, with a Clinical Activity Score of 3 or higher, a NOSPECS grade of 4 or higher, and a disease duration of less than 3 months. Patients with other autoimmune diseases, uncontrolled infections, pregnancy or lactation were excluded from the study. Diagnosis was based on clinical symptoms, serum thyroxine, TRAb, thyroid ultrasound and orbital computed tomography. Using Ficoll-Paque density gradient centrifugation, PBMCs were isolated from over 8.5 ml of fresh peripheral blood. Total RNA was extracted with Trizol reagent and quality-checked on an Agilent 2100 Bioanalyzer. What the research found in general, with its limitations: In cross-validation, the 13-signature model distinguished ophthalmopathy from stable hyperthyroidism with around 90% sensitivity and approximately 81% specificity, while in the test set the corresponding values were about 80% and 75%. Most of the expanded thyroid clonotypes with a frequency above 0.001 were also detected in blood, and it was suggested that the thyroid immune response may be reflected by blood repertoires. In validation, the model predicted ophthalmopathy progression with 70.59% sensitivity and roughly 72% specificity; fewer than 15 predicted patients were CT-confirmed with GO in a median of 6.5 months. No statistical method was used to set the sample size in advance, and the investigators knew which group each participant was assigned to.

The CDR3 sequence holds 12 residues, the cysteine and phenylalanine included. Left in the record is the CDR3 DNA by itself, 36 bases read in frame from the first base. Trimming takes 2 bases from V and 9 bases from J, and the germline ends sit 11 bases apart. CDR1 and CDR2 are read off the germline V gene as MDHEN and SYDVKM. TCR beta CDR3 regions were amplified from RNA transcripts for repertoire sequencing. The first round was an RT-PCR using HTBI primers with the Qiagen OneStep RT-PCR kit, and this first round was followed by a second-round multiplex PCR, then size selection and purification. Libraries were sequenced on an Illumina HiSeq2000 using paired-end 100 bp reads. Per the original workflow: SOAPnuke was used to process the reads, removing any read that contained adapters or uncalled bases, had a mean Phred below 15, or lacked an exact match to the constant primer or identifier. High-quality paired reads were merged with COPE v1.2.5. Each unique nucleotide sequence was defined as a clonotype, and clonotypes were aligned to IMGT TRB V, D and J references with MiTCR v1.1. The analysis was limited to V-J combinations with a frequency above 0.0001, which together covered approximately 99% of repertoires. For each V-J combination, a TCR clonal expansion and chaos score was defined as F50 clonal expansion divided by the chaos observed in the TCRdist matrix. Welch's t-statistics and random forest were used to narrow the features down to around twelve V-J combinations, which were then fed into a naive Bayes classifier. Thyroid-blood repertoire similarity was quantified with the Morisita-Horn index. Using fastp at Q25 and MiXCR, TCRdb reprocessed the public reads and kept productive beta chains. CDR3 protein sequences are deduplicated, and each keeps its most common genes and DNA. The V and J calls were determined by TCRdb, not by the authors. The sample contains nearly 400,000 distinct CDR3 sequences, about 18% of them found a single time. Of the sample, around 1.6% is held by the ten largest clones.

This sequence originates from a woman between 18 and 29 years old with Graves' ophthalmopathy. Donor details come from another sample of the same person, matched by shared clones. The specimen was peripheral blood. The sequence links TRBV28 to TRBJ2-7; the D gene identity is not certain. In nucleotide form, the sequence is TGTGCCAGCAGTTTAATCCAGCTGGGGCAGTACTTC. The resulting protein is CASSLIQLGQYF. Reference TRBV28 and TRBJ2-7 proteins supply the regions before and after the CDR3; the full variable domain is: DVKVTQSSRYLVKRTGEKVFLECVQDMDHENMFWYRQDPGLGLRLIYFSYDVKMKEKGDIPEGYSVSREKKERFSLILESASTNQTSMYLCASSLIQLGQYFGPGTRLTVT.